This record covers a single T cell receptor (beta chain). The sample comes from a study of blood T cell repertoires in COVID-19. Study as a whole: T cells, B-cell-depleted T cells, or PBMCs provided the cDNA or gDNA that served as material.

In the original analysis: Amplification of reference gene primers provided the estimated nucleated cell counts. Here immunoSEQ multiplex PCR was the method, and the copy in TCRdb shows in-frame clones only, minus some. V and J calls and clone size are as listed in that table; D and trimming were resolved from the DNA. Among under 300,000 clones, approximately 88% were seen once, and the ten largest hold less than 1%. The germline V gene encodes CDR1 SNHLY and CDR2 FYNNEI. CDR3 length: 12 amino acids. The J segment lost 4 bases and the V segment lost 8 bases, leaving 1 base of the junction unmatched. V is TRBV2 and J is TRBJ1-1; 10 nucleotides line up with TRBD1. The source is a middle-aged woman who had recovered from COVID-19. Source material: peripheral blood. This CDR3 reads CASRTGGTEAFF. The CDR3, as DNA: TGTGCCAGCCGGACAGGGGGCACTGAAGCTTTCTTT.